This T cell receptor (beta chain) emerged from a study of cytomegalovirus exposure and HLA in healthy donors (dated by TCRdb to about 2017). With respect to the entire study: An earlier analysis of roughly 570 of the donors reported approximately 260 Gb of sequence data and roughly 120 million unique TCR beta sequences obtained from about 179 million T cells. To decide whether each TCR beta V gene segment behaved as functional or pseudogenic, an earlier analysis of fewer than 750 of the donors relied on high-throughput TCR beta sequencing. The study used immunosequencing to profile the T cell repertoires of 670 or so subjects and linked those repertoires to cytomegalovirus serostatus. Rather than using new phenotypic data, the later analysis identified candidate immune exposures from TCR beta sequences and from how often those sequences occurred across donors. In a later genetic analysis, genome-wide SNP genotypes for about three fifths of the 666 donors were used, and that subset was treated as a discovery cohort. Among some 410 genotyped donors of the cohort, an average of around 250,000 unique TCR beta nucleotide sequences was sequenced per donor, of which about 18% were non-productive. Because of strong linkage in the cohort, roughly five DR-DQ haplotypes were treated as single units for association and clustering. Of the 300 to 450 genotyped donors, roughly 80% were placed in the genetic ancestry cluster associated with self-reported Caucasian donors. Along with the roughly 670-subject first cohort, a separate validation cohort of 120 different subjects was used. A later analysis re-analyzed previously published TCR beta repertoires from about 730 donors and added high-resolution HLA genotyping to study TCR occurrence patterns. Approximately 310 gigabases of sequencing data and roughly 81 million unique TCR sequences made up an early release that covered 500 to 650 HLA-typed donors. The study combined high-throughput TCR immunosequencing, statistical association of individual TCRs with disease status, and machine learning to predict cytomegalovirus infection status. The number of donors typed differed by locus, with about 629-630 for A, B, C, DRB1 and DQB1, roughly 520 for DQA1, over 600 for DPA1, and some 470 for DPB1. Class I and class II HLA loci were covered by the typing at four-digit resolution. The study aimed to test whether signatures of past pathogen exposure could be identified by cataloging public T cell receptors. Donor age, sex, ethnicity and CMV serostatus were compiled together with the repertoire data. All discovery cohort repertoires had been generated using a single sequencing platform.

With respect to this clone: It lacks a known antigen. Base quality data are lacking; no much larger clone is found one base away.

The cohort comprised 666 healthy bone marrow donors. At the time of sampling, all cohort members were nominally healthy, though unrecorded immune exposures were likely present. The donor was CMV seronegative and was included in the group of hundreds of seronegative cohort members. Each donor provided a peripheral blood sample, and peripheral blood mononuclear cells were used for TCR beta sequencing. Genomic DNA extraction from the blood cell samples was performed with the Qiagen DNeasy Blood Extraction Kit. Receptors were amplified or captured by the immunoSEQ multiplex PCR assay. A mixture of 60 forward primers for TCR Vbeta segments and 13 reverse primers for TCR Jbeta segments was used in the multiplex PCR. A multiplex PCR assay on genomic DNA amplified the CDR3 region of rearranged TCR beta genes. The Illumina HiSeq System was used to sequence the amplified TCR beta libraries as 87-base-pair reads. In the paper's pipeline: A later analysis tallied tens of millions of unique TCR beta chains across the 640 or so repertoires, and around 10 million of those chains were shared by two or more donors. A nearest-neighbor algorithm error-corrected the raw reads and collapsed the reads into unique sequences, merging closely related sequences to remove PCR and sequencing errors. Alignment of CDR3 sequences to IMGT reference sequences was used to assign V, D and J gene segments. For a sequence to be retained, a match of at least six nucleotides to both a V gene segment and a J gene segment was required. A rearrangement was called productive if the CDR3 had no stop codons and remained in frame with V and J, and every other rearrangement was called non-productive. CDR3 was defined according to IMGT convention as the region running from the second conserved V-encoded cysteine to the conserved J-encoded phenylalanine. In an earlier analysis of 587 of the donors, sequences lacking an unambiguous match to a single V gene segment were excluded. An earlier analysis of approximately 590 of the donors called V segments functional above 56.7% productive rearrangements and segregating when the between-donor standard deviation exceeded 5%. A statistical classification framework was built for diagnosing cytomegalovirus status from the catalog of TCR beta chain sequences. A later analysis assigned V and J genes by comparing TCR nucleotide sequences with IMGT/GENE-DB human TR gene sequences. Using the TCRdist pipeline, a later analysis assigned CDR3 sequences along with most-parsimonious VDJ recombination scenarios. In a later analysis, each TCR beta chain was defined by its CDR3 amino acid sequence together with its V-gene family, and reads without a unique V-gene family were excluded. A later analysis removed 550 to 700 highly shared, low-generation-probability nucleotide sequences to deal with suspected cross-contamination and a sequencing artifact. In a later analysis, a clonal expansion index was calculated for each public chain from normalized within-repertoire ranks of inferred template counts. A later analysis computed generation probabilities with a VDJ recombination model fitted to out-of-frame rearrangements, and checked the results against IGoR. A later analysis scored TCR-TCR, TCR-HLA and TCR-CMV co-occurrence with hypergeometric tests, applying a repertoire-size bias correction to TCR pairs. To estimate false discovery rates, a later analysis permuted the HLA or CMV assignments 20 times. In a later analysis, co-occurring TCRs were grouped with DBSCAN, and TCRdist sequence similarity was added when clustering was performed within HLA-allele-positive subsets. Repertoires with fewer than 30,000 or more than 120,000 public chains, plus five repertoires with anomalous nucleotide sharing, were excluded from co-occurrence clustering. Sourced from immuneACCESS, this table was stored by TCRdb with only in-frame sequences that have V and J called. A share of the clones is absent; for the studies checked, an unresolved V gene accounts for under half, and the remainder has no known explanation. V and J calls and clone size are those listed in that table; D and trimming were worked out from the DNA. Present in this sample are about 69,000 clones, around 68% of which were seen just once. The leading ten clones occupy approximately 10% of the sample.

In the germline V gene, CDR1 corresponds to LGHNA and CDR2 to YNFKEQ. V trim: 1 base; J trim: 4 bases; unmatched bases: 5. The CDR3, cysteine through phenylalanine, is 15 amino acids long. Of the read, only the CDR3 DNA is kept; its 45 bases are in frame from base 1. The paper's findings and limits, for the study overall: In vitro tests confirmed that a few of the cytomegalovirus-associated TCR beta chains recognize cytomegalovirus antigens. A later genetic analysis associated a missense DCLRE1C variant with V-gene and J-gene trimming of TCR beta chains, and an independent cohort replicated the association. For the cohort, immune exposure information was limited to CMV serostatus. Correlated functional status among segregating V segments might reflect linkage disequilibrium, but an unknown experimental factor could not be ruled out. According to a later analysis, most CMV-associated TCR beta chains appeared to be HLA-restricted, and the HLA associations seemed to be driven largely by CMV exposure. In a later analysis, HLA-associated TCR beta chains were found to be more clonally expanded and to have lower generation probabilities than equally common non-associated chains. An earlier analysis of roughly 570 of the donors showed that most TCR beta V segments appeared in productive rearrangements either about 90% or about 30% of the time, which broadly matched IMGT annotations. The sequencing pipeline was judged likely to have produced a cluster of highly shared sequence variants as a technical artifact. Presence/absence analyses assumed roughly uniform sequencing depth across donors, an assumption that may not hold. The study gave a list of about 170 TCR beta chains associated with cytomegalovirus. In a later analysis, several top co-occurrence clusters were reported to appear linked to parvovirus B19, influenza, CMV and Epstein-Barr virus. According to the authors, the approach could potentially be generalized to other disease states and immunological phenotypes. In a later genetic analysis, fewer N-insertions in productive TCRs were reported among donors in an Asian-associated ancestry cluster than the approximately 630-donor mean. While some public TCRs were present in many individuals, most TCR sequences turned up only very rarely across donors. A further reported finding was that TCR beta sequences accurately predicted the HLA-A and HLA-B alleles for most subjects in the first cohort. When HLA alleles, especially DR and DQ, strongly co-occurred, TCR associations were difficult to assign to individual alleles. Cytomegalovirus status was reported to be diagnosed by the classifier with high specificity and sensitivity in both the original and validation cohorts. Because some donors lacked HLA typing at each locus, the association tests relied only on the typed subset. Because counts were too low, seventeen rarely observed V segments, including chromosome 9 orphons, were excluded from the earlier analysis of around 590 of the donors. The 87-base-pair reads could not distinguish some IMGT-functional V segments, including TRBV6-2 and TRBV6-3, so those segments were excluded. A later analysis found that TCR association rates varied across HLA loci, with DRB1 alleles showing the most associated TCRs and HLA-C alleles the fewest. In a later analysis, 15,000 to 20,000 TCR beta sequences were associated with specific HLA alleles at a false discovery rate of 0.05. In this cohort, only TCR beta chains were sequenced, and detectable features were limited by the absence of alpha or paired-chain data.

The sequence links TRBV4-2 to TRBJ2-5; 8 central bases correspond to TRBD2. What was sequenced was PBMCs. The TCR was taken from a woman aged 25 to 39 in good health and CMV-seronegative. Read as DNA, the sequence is TGTGCCAGCAGCCAAGGGGGTAGCGGGGCAGAGACCCAGTACTTC. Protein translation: CASSQGGSGAETQYF.